These 4 T cell receptor beta chains came from one sample sequenced in a study of cytomegalovirus exposure and HLA in healthy donors (dated by TCRdb to the late 2010s). The library was built by means of the immunoSEQ multiplex PCR assay. For the multiplex PCR, a mixture combining 60 forward primers for TCR Vbeta segments and 13 reverse primers for TCR Jbeta segments was used. The immuneACCESS repertoire file appears here via TCRdb, limited to in-frame rearrangements. These files lack a portion of the clones; in checked studies, under half of the deficit traces to unresolved V genes, and the cause of the others is not known. The sample includes about 180,000 clones, with over 70% observed a single time. The ten largest clonotypes hold about 0.5% of the sample. The sample taken for sequencing was PBMCs. The receptors originated from a woman aged 50 to 60 in good health and CMV-seronegative.

The gene calls are TRBV10-3 and TRBJ1-1, with 10 bases aligning to TRBD1. Germline assignment: CDR1 ENHRY and CDR2 SYGVKD. This CDR3 region has 15 residues. V gave up 3 bases and J gave up 5 bases; unmatched junction bases: 6. The CDR3 nucleotides read TGTGCCATCAGTGATTCTGACAGGGGGCGGACTGAAGCTTTCTTT. Protein sequence: CAISDSDRGRTEAFF.

This chain uses TRBV6-1 with TRBJ2-1, with 8 nucleotides matching TRBD2. Germline V gives CDR1 MNHNS, CDR2 SASEGT. This CDR3 region has 10 residues. V lost 10 bases and J lost 12; bases outside the gene matches: 5. The CDR3, as DNA: TGTGCCACGGGGGGGAGAGGGCAGTTCTTC. It specifies CATGGRGQFF.

The genes are TRBV21-1 and TRBJ1-1; the table's D call, TRBD1, was not checked against the DNA. TRBV21-1 is an annotated pseudogene. This CDR3 contains 13 residues. This CDR3 reads CARLDRKNTEAFF. CDR3 nucleotide sequence: TGTGCCAGATTAGACAGGAAGAACACTGAAGCTTTCTTT.

This clone appeared once. The chain recombines TRBV5-4 with TRBJ2-4, with D hard to call. In germline, CDR1 is SGHNT, CDR2 YYREEE (reference sequence). Trimming took off 0 bases at V and 6 bases at J, with 10 bases between the two ends. This CDR3 has 14 amino acids. CDR3 residues: CASSLAGFGNIQYF. The CDR3 region has the DNA TGTGCCAGCAGCTTGGCCGGGTTTGGAAACATTCAGTACTTC.